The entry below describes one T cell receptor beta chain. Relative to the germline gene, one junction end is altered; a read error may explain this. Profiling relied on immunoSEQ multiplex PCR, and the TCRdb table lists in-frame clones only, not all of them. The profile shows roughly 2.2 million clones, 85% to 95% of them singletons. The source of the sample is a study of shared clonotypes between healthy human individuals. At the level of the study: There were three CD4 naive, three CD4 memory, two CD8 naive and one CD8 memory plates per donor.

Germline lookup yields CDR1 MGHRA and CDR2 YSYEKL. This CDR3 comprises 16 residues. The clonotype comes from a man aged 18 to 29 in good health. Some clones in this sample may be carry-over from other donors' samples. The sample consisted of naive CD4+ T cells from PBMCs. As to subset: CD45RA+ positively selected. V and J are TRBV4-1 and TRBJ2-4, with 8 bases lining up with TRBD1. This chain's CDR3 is CANSQEATGGTNIQYF. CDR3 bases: TGCGCCAACAGCCAAGAGGCTACAGGGGGGACAAACATTCAGTACTTC.